This T cell receptor beta chain was retrieved from a study of vaccination and CD4 T cells after COVID-19. Study in general: Post-COVID draws came a median around 100 days after diagnosis (range 35 to 161). The study sampled a few convalescent patients at day 14 and again at days 161 to 241 post-vaccination.

A few counts support this clonotype. The antigen remains undetermined. Findings and caveats of the study: Recorded median SARS-CoV-2-reactive clonotype numbers increased from about 20 to 38 without reaching significance. In convalescent patients, a median roughly 87% of post-vaccine SARS-CoV-2-reactive clones appeared only after vaccination.

TCRdb reprocessed the PCR reads with MiXCR, giving one entry per CDR3 protein. This sample carries around 26,000 distinct CDR3 sequences, 50% to 65% of them seen once, and the ten largest clones take roughly 5.5%. The sample's time point: late sampling 161 to 241 days after vaccination in a few convalescent patients. CDR3 length: 16 amino acids. Germline CDR1 reads DFQATT; CDR2 reads SNEGSKA (reference sequence). V lost 3 bases and J 2 bases, leaving 19 bases between the germline ends. This sequence originates from a human donor who had recovered from COVID-19. This specimen consisted of CD4+ T cells from blood, obtained about 7 months after SARS-CoV-2 vaccination. The V and J genes are TRBV20-1 and TRBJ2-5; D may be TRBD2 (6 bases). CDR3: CSASSGAHLWQETQYF. The DNA of the CDR3 is TGCAGTGCTAGTTCGGGAGCCCACCTCTGGCAAGAGACCCAGTACTTC.